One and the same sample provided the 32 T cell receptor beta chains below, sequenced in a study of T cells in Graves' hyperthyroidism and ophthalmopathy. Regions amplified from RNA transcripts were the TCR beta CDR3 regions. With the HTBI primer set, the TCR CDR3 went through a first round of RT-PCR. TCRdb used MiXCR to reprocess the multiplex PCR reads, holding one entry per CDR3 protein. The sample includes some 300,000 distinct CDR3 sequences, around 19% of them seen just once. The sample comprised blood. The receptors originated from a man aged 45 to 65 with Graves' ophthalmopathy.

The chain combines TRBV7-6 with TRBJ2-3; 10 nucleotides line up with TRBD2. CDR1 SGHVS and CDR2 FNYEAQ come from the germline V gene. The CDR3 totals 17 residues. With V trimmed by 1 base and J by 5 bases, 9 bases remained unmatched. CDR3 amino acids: CASSLGRSGRARDTQYF. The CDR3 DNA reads TGTGCCAGCAGCTTAGGACGGAGCGGGAGGGCCCGAGATACGCAGTATTTT.

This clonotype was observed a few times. CDR3 in DNA: TGCGCCAGCAGCCAAATTGGGACGGCTCGGCCCGAGCAGTACTTC. The encoded protein is CASSQIGTARPEQYF. The chain is built from TRBV4-1 and TRBJ2-7; D is tentatively TRBD1 or TRBD2 (5 bases each). In germline, CDR1 is MGHRA, CDR2 YSYEKL. The CDR3 covers 15 residues. V was pared by 2 bases and J by 6 bases, with 17 bases between.

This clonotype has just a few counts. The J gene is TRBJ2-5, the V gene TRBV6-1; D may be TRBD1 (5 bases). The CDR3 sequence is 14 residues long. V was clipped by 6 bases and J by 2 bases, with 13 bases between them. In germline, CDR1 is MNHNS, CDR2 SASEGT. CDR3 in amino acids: CASRAFREQETQYF. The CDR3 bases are TGTGCCAGCAGAGCTTTCAGGGAACAAGAGACCCAGTACTTC.

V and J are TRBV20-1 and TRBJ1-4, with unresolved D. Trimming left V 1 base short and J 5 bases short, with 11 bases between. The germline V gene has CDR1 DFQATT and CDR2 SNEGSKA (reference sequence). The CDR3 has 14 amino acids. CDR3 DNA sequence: TGCAGTGCTAGAGGCGGGGTACAAAATGAAAAACTGTTTTTT. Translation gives CSARGGVQNEKLFF.

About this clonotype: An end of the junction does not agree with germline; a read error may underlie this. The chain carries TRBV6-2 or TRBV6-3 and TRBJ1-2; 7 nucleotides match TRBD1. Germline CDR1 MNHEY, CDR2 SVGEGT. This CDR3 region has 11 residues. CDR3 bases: TGTGCCAGCAGTCTAGGACAGGAGCTAGCCTTC. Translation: CASSLGQELAF.

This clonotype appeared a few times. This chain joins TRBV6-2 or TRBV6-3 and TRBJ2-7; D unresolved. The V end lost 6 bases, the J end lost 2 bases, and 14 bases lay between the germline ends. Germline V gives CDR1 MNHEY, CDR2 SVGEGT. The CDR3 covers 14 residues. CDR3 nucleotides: TGTGCCAGCAGACCGGACCCCGATCCCTACGAGCAGTACTTC. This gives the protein CASRPDPDPYEQYF.

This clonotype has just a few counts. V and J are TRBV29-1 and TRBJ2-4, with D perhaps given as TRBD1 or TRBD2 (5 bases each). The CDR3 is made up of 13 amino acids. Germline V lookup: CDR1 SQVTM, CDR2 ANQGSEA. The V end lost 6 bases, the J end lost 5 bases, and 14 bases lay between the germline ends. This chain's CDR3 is CSVQNRDQNIQYF. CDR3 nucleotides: TGCAGCGTCCAAAACCGGGACCAAAACATTCAGTACTTC.

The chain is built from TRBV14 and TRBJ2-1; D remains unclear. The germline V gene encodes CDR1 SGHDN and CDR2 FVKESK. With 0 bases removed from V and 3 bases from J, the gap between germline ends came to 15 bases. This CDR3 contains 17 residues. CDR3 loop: CASSQELSTLRYNEQFF. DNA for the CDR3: TGTGCCAGCAGCCAAGAACTATCCACTTTACGCTACAATGAGCAGTTCTTC.

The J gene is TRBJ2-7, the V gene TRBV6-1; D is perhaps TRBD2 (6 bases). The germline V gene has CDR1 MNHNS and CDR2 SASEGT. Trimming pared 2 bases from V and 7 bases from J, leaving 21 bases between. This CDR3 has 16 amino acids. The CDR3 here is CASSEMAGRWPGEQYF. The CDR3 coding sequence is TGTGCCAGCAGTGAAATGGCGGGAAGGTGGCCTGGGGAGCAGTACTTC.

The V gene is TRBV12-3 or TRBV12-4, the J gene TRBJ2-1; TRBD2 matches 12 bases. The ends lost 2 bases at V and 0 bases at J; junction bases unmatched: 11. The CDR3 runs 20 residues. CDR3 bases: TGTGCCAGCAGTTTAAGGGTTCTAGCGGGAGGGCGGAGCTCCTACAATGAGCAGTTCTTC. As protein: CASSLRVLAGGRSSYNEQFF.

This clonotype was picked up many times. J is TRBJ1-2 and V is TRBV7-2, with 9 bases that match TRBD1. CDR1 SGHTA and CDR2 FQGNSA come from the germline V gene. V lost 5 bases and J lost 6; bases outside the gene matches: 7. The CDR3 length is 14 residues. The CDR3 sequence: CASSVYRGQDGYTF. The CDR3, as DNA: TGTGCCAGCAGCGTTTACAGGGGGCAAGATGGCTACACCTTC.

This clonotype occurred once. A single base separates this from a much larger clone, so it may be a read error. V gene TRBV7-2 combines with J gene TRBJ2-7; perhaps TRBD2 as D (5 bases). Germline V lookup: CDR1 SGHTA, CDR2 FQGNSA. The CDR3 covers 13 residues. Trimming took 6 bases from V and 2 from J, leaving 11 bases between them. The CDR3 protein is CASRFRDTYEQYF. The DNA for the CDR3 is TGTGCCAGCAGATTCCGGGATACCTACGAGCAGTACTTC.

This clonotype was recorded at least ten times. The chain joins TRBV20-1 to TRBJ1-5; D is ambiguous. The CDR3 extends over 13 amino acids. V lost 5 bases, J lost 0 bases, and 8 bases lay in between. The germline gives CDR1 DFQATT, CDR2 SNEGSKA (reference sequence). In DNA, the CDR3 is TGCAGTGCTCCCGGGTATAGCAATCAGCCCCAGCATTTT. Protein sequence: CSAPGYSNQPQHF.

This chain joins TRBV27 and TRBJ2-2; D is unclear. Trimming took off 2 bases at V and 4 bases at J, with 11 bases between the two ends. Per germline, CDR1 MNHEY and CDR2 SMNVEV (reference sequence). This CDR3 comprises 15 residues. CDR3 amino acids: CASSLAGQVTGELFF. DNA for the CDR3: TGTGCCAGCAGTTTAGCCGGGCAGGTCACCGGGGAGCTGTTTTTT.

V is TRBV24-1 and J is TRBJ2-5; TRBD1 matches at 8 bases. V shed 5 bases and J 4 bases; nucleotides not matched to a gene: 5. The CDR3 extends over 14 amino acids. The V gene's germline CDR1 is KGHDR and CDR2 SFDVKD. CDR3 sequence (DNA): TGTGCCACCAGTGTCCGGACAGGGTCAGAGACCCAGTACTTC. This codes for CATSVRTGSETQYF.

CDR3 residues: CSALDRAGYEQYF. The CDR3 DNA is TGCAGTGCCTTGGACAGGGCAGGCTACGAGCAGTACTTC. The rearrangement joins TRBV20-1 to TRBJ2-7; 8 bases agree with TRBD1. The CDR3 is made up of 13 amino acids. CDR1 and CDR2 (germline): DFQATT, SNEGSKA (reference sequence). The ends lost 6 bases at V and 3 bases at J; junction bases unmatched: 7.

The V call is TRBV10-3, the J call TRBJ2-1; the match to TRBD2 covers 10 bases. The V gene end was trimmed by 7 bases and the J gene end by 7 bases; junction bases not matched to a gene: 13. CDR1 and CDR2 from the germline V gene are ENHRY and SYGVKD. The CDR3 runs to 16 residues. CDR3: CAINNLAGAPDNEQFF. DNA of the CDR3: TGTGCCATCAATAACCTAGCGGGAGCCCCTGATAATGAGCAGTTCTTC.

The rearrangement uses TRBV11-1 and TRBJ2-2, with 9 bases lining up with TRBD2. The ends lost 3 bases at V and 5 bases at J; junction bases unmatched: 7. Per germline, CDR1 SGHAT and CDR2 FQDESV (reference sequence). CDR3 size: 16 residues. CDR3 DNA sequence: TGTGCCAGCAGCTTTTTCAGCGGGAGGCAAACCGGGGAGCTGTTTTTT. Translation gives CASSFFSGRQTGELFF.

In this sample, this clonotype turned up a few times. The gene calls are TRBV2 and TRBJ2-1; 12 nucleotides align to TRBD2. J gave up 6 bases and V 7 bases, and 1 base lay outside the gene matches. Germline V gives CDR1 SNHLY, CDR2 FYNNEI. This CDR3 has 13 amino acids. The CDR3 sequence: CASKLAGGNEQFF. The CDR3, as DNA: TGTGCCAGCAAACTAGCGGGGGGCAATGAGCAGTTCTTC.

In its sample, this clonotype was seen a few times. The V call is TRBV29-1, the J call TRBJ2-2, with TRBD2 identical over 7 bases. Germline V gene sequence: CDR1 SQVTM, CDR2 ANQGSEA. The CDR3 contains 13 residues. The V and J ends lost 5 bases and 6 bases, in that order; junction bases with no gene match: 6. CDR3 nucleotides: TGCAGCGTTTGGGCGGGAGTGGCCGGGGAGCTGTTTTTT. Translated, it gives CSVWAGVAGELFF.

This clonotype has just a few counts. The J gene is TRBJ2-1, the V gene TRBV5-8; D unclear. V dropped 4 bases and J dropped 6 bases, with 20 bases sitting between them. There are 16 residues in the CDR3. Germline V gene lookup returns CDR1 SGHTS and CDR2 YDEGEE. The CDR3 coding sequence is TGTGCCAGCAGCCCCACACAGATGATCCACGTCAATGAGCAGTTCTTC. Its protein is CASSPTQMIHVNEQFF. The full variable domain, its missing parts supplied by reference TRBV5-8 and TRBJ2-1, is EAGVTQSPTHLIKTRGQQATLRCSPISGHTSVYWYQQALGLGLQFLLWYDEGEERNRGNFPPRFSGRQFPNYSSELNVNALELEDSALYLCASSPTQMIHVNEQFFGPGTRLTVL.

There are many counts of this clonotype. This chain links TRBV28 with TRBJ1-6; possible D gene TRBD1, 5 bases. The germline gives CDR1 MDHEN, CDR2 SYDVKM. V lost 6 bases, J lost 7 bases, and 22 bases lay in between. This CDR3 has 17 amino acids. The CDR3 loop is CASSTPGRGGRNSPLHF. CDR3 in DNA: TGTGCCAGCAGCACTCCCGGGAGGGGAGGTAGAAATTCACCCCTCCACTTT.

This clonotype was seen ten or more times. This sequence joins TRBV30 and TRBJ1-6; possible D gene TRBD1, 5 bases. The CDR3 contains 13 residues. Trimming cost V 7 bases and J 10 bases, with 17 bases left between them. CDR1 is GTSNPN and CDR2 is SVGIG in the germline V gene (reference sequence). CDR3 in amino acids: CAFSRDGGSPLHF. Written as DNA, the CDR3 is TGTGCCTTCAGCCGGGACGGAGGGTCACCCCTCCACTTT.

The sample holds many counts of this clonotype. The CDR3 here is CASSPSNSYEQYF. CDR3 sequence (DNA): TGTGCCAGCAGCCCCTCCAATTCCTACGAGCAGTACTTC. The gene calls are TRBV9 and TRBJ2-7; D remains ambiguous. Germline V CDR1 and CDR2: SGDLS, YYNGEE. V was pared by 4 bases and J by 1 base, with 9 bases between. CDR3 length: 13 amino acids.

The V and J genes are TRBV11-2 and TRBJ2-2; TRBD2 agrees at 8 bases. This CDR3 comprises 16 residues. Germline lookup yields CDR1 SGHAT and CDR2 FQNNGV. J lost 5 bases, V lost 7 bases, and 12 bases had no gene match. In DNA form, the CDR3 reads TGTGCCAGCAAGAGCGGGGGCGCTTTCAGTACCGGGGAGCTGTTTTTT. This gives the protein CASKSGGAFSTGELFF.

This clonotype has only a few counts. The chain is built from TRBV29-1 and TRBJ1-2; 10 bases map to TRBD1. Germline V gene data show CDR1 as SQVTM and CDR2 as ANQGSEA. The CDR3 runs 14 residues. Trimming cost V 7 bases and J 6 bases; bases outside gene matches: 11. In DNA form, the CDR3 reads TGCAGCGCCCTAGGACAGGGGGTTTTCGATGGCTACACCTTC. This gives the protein CSALGQGVFDGYTF.

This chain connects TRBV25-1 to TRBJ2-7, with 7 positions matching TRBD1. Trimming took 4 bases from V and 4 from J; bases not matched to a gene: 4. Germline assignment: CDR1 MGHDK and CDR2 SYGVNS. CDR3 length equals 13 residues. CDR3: CASSARTGYEQYF. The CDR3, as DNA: TGTGCCAGCAGTGCCCGGACAGGTTACGAGCAGTACTTC.

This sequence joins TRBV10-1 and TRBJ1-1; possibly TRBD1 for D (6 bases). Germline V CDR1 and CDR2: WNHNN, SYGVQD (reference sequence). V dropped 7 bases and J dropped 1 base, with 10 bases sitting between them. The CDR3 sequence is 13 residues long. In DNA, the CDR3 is TGCGCCAGCACCCGGGACAAGAACACTGAAGCTTTCTTT. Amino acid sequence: CASTRDKNTEAFF.

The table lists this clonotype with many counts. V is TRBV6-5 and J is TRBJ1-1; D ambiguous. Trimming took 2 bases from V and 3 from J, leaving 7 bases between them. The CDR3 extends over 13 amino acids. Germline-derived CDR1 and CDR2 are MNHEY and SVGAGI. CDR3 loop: CASSYPLHTEAFF. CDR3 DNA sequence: TGTGCCAGCAGTTACCCCTTACACACTGAAGCTTTCTTT.

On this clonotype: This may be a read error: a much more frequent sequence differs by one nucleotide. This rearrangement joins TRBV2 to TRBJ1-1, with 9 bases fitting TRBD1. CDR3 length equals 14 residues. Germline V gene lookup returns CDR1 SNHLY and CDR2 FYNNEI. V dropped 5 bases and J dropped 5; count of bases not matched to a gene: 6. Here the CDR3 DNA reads TGTGCCAGCAGTCTACCCGGGACAGGGACTGAAGCTTTCTTT. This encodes CASSLPGTGTEAFF. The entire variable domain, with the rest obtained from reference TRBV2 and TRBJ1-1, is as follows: EPEVTQTPSHQVTQMGQEVILRCVPISNHLYFYWYRQILGQKVEFLVSFYNNEISEKSEIFDDQFSVERPDGSNFTLKIRSTKLEDSAMYFCASSLPGTGTEAFFGQGTRLTVV.

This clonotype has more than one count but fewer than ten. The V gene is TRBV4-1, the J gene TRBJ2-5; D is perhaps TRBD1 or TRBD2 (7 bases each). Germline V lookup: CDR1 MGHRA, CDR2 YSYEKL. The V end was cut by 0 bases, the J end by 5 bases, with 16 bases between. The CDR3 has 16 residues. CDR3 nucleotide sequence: TGCGCCAGCAGCCAAGAGGGGAGGGGGCGGCCGGAGACCCAGTACTTC. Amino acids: CASSQEGRGRPETQYF.

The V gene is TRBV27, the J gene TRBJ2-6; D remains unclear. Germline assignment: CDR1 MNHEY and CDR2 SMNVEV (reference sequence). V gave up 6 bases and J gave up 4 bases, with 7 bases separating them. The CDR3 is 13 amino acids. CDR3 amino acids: CASRASGANVLTF. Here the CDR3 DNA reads TGTGCCAGCAGGGCTTCGGGGGCCAACGTCCTGACTTTC.